Included here is one T cell receptor (beta chain) sequence, with context. Antigen specificity is unknown. This specimen belongs to a study of identical twins. Study-wide findings and caveats: Fewer insertions marked abundant cord blood beta clonotypes; young adult naive trended weakly, memory not at all. Partly confounded zero-insertion analyses could result from invariant MAIT and iNKT cells.

The length of the CDR3 is 12 residues. Trimming pared 6 bases from V and 6 bases from J, leaving 13 bases between. The germline CDR1 and CDR2 sequences are DFQATT and SNEGSKA (reference sequence). MiXCR was run by TCRdb on the 5' RACE reads, yielding one entry per CDR3 protein. The sample gives 510,000 or so distinct CDR3 sequences, 12% to 15% of which show up once; 0.44% is in the top ten. All of the donors were Caucasians in good health. These same records also appear under a second study, on yellow fever vaccine responses in identical twins.

The receptor comes from a woman under 30 in good health. The chain is built from TRBV20-1 and TRBJ2-3, with D hard to call. Sequencing used CD4+ T cells sorted from blood. The CDR3 DNA is TGCAGTGCGTCTCGAACCGGGGATACGCAGTATTTT. This codes for CSASRTGDTQYF.